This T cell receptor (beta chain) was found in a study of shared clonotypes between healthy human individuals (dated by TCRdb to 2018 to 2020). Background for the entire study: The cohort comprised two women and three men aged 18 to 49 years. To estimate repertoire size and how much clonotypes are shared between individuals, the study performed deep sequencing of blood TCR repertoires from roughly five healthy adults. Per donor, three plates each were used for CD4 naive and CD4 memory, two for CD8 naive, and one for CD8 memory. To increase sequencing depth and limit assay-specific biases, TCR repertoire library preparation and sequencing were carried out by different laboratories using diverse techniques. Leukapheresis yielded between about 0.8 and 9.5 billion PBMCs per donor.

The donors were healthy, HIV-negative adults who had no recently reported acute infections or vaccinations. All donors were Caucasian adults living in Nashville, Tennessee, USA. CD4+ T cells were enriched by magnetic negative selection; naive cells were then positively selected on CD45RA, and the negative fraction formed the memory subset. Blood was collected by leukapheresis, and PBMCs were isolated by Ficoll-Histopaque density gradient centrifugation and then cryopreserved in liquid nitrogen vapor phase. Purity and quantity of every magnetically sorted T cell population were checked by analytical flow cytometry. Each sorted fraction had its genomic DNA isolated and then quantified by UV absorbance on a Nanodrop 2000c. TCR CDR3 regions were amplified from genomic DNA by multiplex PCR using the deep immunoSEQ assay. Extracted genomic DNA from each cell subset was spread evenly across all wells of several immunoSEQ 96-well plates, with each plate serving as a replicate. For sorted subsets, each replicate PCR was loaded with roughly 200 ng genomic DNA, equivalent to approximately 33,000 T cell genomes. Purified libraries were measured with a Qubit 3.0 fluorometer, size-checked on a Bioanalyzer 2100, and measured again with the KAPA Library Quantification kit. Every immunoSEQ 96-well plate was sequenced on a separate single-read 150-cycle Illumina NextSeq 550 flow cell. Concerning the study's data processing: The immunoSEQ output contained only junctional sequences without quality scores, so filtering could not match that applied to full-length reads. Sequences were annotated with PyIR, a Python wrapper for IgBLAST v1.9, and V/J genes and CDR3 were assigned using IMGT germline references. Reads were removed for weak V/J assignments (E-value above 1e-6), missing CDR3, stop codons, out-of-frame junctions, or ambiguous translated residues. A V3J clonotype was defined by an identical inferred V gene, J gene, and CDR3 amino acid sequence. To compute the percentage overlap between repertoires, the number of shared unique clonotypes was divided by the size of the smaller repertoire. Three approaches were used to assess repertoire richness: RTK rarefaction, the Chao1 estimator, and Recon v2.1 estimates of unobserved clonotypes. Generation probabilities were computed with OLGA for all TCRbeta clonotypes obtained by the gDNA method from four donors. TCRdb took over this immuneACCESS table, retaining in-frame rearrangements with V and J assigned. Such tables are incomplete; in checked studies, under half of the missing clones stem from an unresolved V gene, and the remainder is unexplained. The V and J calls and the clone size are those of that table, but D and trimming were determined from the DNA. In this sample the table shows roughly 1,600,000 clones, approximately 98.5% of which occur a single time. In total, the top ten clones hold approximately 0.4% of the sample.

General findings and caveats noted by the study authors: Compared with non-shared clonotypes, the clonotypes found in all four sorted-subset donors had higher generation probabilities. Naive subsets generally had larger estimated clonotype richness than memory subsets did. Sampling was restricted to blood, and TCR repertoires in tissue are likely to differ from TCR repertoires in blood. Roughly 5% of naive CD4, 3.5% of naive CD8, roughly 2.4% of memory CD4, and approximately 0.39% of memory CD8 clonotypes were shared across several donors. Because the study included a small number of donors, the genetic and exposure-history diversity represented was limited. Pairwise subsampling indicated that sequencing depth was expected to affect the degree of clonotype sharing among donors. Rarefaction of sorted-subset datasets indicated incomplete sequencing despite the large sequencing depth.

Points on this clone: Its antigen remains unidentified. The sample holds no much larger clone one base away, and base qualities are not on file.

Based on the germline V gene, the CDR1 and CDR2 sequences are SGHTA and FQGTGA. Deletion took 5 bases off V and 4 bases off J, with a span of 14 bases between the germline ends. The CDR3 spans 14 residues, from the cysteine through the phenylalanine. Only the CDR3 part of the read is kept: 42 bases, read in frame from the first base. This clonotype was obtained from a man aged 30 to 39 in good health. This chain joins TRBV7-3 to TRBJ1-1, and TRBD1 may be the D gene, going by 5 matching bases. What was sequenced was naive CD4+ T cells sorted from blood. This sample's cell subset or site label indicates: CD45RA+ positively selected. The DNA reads TGTGCCAGCAGCACGGGACTGCCGAGCACTGAAGCTTTCTTT. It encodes CASSTGLPSTEAFF.